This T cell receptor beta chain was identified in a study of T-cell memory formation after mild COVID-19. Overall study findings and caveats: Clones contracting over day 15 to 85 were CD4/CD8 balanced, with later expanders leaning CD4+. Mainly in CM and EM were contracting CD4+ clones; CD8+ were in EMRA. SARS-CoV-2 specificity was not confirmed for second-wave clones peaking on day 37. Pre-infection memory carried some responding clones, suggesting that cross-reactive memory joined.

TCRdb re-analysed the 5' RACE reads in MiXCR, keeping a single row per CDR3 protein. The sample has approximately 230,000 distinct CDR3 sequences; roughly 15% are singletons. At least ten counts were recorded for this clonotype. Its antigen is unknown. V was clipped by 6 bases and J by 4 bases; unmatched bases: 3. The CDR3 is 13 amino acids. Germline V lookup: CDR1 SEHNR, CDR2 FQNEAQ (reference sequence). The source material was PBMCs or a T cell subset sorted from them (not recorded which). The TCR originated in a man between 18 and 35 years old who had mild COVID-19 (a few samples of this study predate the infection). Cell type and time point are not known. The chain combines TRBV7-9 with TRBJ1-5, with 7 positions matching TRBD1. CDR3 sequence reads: CASSPQGNQPQHF. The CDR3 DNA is TGTGCCAGCAGTCCACAGGGGAATCAGCCCCAGCATTTT.